This T cell receptor beta chain is drawn from a study of CD4 T cells in relation to SARS-CoV-2 and coronaviruses. Study at large: The HLA restriction of the shared crossreactive spike epitopes was mapped.

The CDR3 loop spans 14 amino acids. Per the germline V gene, CDR1 is LNHDA and CDR2 is SQIVND (reference sequence). V was trimmed by 6 bases and J by 5 bases, leaving 14 bases between them. Study-wide points: Crossreactive clones expanded significantly less to SARS-CoV-2 than monoreactive clones.

Before the COVID-19 pandemic, during about 2011-2019, CD4+ T cells were taken from unexposed donors. The cells were cultured for under 13 days before CD4+ T cells were isolated. As cell numbers allowed, unexposed-donor CD4+ T cells faced SARS-CoV-2 S/N and four cold-coronavirus spikes. Fresh IL-2 medium replaced half the medium on days 3 and 7. Assay: immunoSEQ multiplex PCR; the TCRdb copy retains only in-frame clones and omits some. This sample carries over 15,000 clones, roughly 80% of them seen once, and the ten largest clones take about 38%. Of note for this clone: Its specificity is not known.

This chain connects TRBV19 to TRBJ2-1; D is unclear. The receptor was derived from a human donor in good health. The sequencing sample was made of CD4+ T cells from PBMCs, cultured in vitro. CDR3 DNA: TGTGCCAGTAGGTATTCCGGACGGAACAATGAGCAGTTCTTC. Translation gives CASRYSGRNNEQFF.